A single sample gave rise to the 17 T cell receptor beta chains below, sequenced in a study of blood T cell repertoires in COVID-19. Clones were read by immunoSEQ multiplex PCR, and TCRdb kept only the in-frame ones, dropping some. The sample lists about 340,000 clones, about four fifths occurring once. The source material was peripheral blood. The receptor source for this set is a man aged 25-45 years with active or convalescent COVID-19.

The CDR3 loop reads CASSPLVEGEAFF. Here the CDR3 DNA reads TGTGCCAGCAGCCCCCTCGTTGAGGGTGAAGCTTTCTTT. The rearrangement joins TRBV3-1 (or the pseudogene TRBV3-2) to TRBJ1-1; D gene uncertain. The V gene's germline CDR1 is LGHDT and CDR2 YNNKEL (reference sequence). This CDR3 spans 13 amino acids. V was shortened by 4 bases and J by 7 bases, with 13 bases between the two germline ends.

This clone was recorded only once. The chain couples TRBV4-2 to TRBJ2-2; 7 bases match TRBD2. CDR1 is LGHNA and CDR2 is YNFKEQ in the germline V gene. The V gene end was trimmed by 0 bases and the J gene end by 3 bases; junction bases not matched to a gene: 1. The CDR3 consists of 15 residues. CDR3 sequence reads: CASSQEGRDTGELFF. The CDR3 DNA reads TGTGCCAGCAGCCAAGAAGGGAGGGACACCGGGGAGCTGTTTTTT.

This chain joins TRBV7-2 and TRBJ1-1; the D gene is possibly TRBD1 (5 bases). Trimming took 5 bases from V and 1 from J, leaving 14 bases between them. CDR1 is SGHTA, CDR2 FQGNSA, per germline. The CDR3 sequence is 15 residues long. The CDR3 region is CASSLVGLSNTEAFF. In DNA form, the CDR3 reads TGTGCCAGCAGCCTCGTGGGACTCTCGAACACTGAAGCTTTCTTT.

The rearrangement uses TRBV7-2 and TRBJ1-4; unclear D gene. The CDR3 is made up of 14 amino acids. Germline V gene sequence: CDR1 SGHTA, CDR2 FQGNSA. V was clipped by 4 bases and J by 7 bases, with 13 bases between them. The CDR3 region has the DNA TGTGCCAGCAGCTCCCGGCAGGATGTTGAAAAACTGTTTTTT. Protein product: CASSSRQDVEKLFF.

The rearrangement uses TRBV9 and TRBJ1-1, with no clear D. The CDR3 spans 13 residues. CDR1 is SGDLS, CDR2 YYNGEE, per germline. V was pared by 3 bases and J by 4 bases, with 10 bases between. The CDR3 region has the DNA TGTGCCAGCAGCGCTGCCGAGGGCACTGAAGCTTTCTTT. It yields the protein CASSAAEGTEAFF.

In this sample, this clone turned up many times. This sequence joins TRBV6-6 and TRBJ1-4, with 9 bases matching TRBD1. Per germline, CDR1 MNHNY and CDR2 SVGAGI (reference sequence). V was clipped by 3 bases and J by 6 bases; unmatched bases: 2. This CDR3 has 14 residues. The CDR3 nucleotides are TGTGCCAGCAGTTATGACAGGGGGGATGAAAAACTGTTTTTT. Its translation is CASSYDRGDEKLFF.

CDR3 residues: CASSLVRAGELFF. In DNA form, the CDR3 reads TGTGCCAGCAGCTTGGTACGAGCGGGGGAGCTGTTTTTT. The chain is built from TRBV13 and TRBJ2-2; D is unresolved. V was clipped by 3 bases and J by 8 bases, with 10 bases between them. The CDR3 has 13 residues. Germline V CDR1 and CDR2: PRHDT, FYEKMQ (reference sequence).

The count of this clone is one. The rearrangement joins TRBV19 to TRBJ1-1, with 8 nucleotides matching TRBD1. The germline CDR1 and CDR2 sequences are LNHDA and SQIVND (reference sequence). The ends lost 4 bases at V and 1 base at J; junction bases unmatched: 11. The CDR3 spans 17 residues. The DNA of the CDR3 is TGTGCCAGTAGTAGAGGGCAGGGGGCCCCATCGAACACTGAAGCTTTCTTT. The encoded protein is CASSRGQGAPSNTEAFF.

The rearrangement links TRBV7-9 to TRBJ1-2; 7 bases match TRBD1. Germline V gives CDR1 SEHNR, CDR2 FQNEAQ (reference sequence). Trimming cost V 1 base and J 6 bases; bases outside gene matches: 11. This CDR3 contains 16 residues. The CDR3 nucleotides are TGTGCCAGCAGCTTAGGGCGGGCAGGGGGAGAAGATGGCTACACCTTC. Translated: CASSLGRAGGEDGYTF. Complete variable domain (other parts from reference TRBV7-9 and TRBJ1-2): DTGVSQNPRHKITKRGQNVTFRCDPISEHNRLYWYRQTLGQGPEFLTYFQNEAQLEKSRLLSDRFSAERPKGSFSTLEIQRTEQGDSAMYLCASSLGRAGGEDGYTFGSGTRLTVV.

This chain connects TRBV4-1 to TRBJ1-2; D unresolved. Germline CDR1 and CDR2: MGHRA and YSYEKL. CDR3 length: 12 amino acids. V lost 5 bases and J 4 bases, leaving 8 bases between the germline ends. For the CDR3, the DNA is TGCGCCAGCAGCAGAGGGAGCTATGGCTACACCTTC. Translating gives CASSRGSYGYTF.

This clone came up many times. The rearrangement links TRBV10-3 to TRBJ1-3; the D is unclear. Germline V CDR1 and CDR2: ENHRY, SYGVKD. V lost 9 bases to trimming and J lost 0 bases, with 9 bases between them. There are 13 residues in the CDR3. CDR3 bases: TGTGCCATACCGGGAGACTCTGGAAACACCATATATTTT. It translates to CAIPGDSGNTIYF.

The chain carries TRBV28 and TRBJ2-7; 11 bases match TRBD2. J was trimmed by 1 base and V by 5 bases; bases with no gene match: 1. The CDR3 totals 14 residues. In germline, CDR1 is MDHEN, CDR2 SYDVKM. CDR3 loop: CASSRLAGSYEQYF. CDR3 nucleotide sequence: TGTGCCAGCAGTCGACTAGCGGGATCCTACGAGCAGTACTTC. The full variable domain, completed using reference TRBV28 and TRBJ2-7, is DVKVTQSSRYLVKRTGEKVFLECVQDMDHENMFWYRQDPGLGLRLIYFSYDVKMKEKGDIPEGYSVSREKKERFSLILESASTNQTSMYLCASSRLAGSYEQYFGPGTRLTVT.

The chain couples TRBV4-1 to TRBJ2-1, with D tentatively TRBD2 (7 bases). Germline-derived CDR1 and CDR2 are MGHRA and YSYEKL. The CDR3 is 14 amino acids. Trimming left V 3 bases short and J 9 bases short, with 15 bases between. The CDR3 loop reads CASSHQIGGGEQFF. In DNA, the CDR3 is TGCGCCAGCAGCCATCAAATAGGGGGGGGTGAGCAGTTCTTC.

The CDR3 loop is CASSSRQGSDNEQFF. For the CDR3, the DNA is TGCGCCAGCAGCTCAAGACAGGGGAGTGACAATGAGCAGTTCTTC. The gene calls are TRBV5-1 and TRBJ2-1, with 8 nucleotides matching TRBD1. Germline CDR1 and CDR2: SGHRS and YFSETQ. The V segment lost 3 bases and the J segment 5 bases; nucleotides outside the gene matches: 7. The CDR3 is 15 amino acids.

The chain has TRBV9 and TRBJ1-2; 9 bases are a match to TRBD1. Germline CDR1 reads SGDLS; CDR2 reads YYNGEE. This CDR3 is 15 amino acids long. The ends lost 0 bases at V and 7 bases at J; junction bases unmatched: 7. CDR3 sequence: CASSVEGQGPRGYTF. The CDR3 DNA reads as TGTGCCAGCAGCGTAGAAGGACAGGGGCCGCGTGGCTACACCTTC.

The chain combines TRBV7-8 with TRBJ1-6, with a possible D match to TRBD1 (6 bases). This CDR3 contains 13 residues. Germline lookup yields CDR1 SGHVS and CDR2 FQNEAQ. V was clipped by 4 bases and J by 15 bases, with 16 bases between them. CDR3 sequence: CASSWTQGEVLHF. The CDR3, as DNA: TGTGCCAGCAGCTGGACACAGGGTGAGGTCCTCCACTTT.

This clone was observed once. The chain carries TRBV7-9 and TRBJ2-5; 8 bases map to TRBD1. Germline V lookup: CDR1 SEHNR, CDR2 FQNEAQ (reference sequence). V was pared by 3 bases and J by 4 bases, with 7 bases of the junction left unmatched. The CDR3 is 15 amino acids. Written as DNA, the CDR3 is TGTGCCAGCAGCTTCCAATACGACAGGGGAGAGACCCAGTACTTC. It translates to CASSFQYDRGETQYF. Combining the CDR3 with reference TRBV7-9 and TRBJ2-5 gives the whole variable domain DTGVSQNPRHKITKRGQNVTFRCDPISEHNRLYWYRQTLGQGPEFLTYFQNEAQLEKSRLLSDRFSAERPKGSFSTLEIQRTEQGDSAMYLCASSFQYDRGETQYFGPGTRLLVL.